This T cell receptor (beta chain) was found in a study of blood T cell repertoires in COVID-19. This clone was observed a single time. Assay: immunoSEQ multiplex PCR; the TCRdb copy retains only in-frame clones and omits some. This sample has around 220,000 clones, with 80% to 85% found just once. The ends lost 3 bases at V and 6 bases at J; junction bases unmatched: 5. From germline, CDR1 is SGDLS and CDR2 YYNGEE. The CDR3 spans 15 residues. V gene TRBV9 combines with J gene TRBJ2-1, with 11 bases lining up with TRBD1. The clonotype was recovered from a woman aged 40 to 55 who had recovered from COVID-19. The sample consisted of PBMCs or T cells enriched from blood (not recorded which). Here the CDR3 DNA reads TGTGCCAGCAGCGCGAGGGGACAGGGGGGCAATGAGCAGTTCTTC. Its translation is CASSARGQGGNEQFF.